The rows below give T cell receptor beta chains drawn from one sample of a study of Graves' ophthalmopathy and Graves' hyperthyroidism. MiXCR was run by TCRdb on the multiplex PCR reads, yielding one entry per CDR3 protein. The sample consists of hundreds of thousands of distinct CDR3 sequences, around a fifth of them appearing once. Sample: peripheral blood. Receptor source: a woman in her late teens or twenties with stable Graves' hyperthyroidism. Some clones in this sample may be carry-over from other donors' samples. CDR3s include the opening cysteine and the closing phenylalanine or tryptophan. Each record gives: J gene, D gene, clone size, V gene, CDR3 protein, CDR3 DNA. D genes are given only for firm matches. Only part of the rows carry a size: once, few, many, or a class if the clone is expanded.

J: TRBJ2-5; D: TRBD2; size: few; V: TRBV29-1; CDR3: CSVEIGGTPETQYF; DNA: TGCAGCGTTGAGATCGGGGGGACCCCAGAGACCCAGTACTTC
J: TRBJ2-5; D: .; size: once; V: TRBV20-1; CDR3: CSAWDIPPLKETQYF; DNA: TGCAGTGCCTGGGACATCCCACCGTTAAAAGAGACCCAGTACTTC
J: TRBJ2-2; D: TRBD2; size: many; V: TRBV12-3/TRBV12-4; CDR3: CASRTSGGYGGELFF; DNA: TGTGCCAGCAGGACTAGCGGGGGGTATGGCGGGGAGCTGTTTTTT
J: TRBJ2-7; D: TRBD2; size: .; V: TRBV2; CDR3: CASNQKAGVGEQYF; DNA: TGTGCCAGCAACCAGAAGGCGGGAGTCGGAGAGCAGTACTTC
J: TRBJ1-6; D: TRBD1; size: .; V: TRBV4-1; CDR3: CASSQDGRDRISSPLHF; DNA: TGCGCCAGCAGCCAAGATGGCCGGGACAGAATCTCTTCACCCCTCCACTTT
J: TRBJ1-5; D: .; size: .; V: TRBV12-3/TRBV12-4; CDR3: CASSSPSIVHSNQPQHF; DNA: TGTGCCAGCAGTTCGCCGTCGATAGTTCATAGCAATCAGCCCCAGCATTTT
J: TRBJ2-7; D: .; size: many; V: TRBV6-1; CDR3: CASSASQRASEQYF; DNA: TGTGCCAGCAGTGCTAGCCAGAGGGCGAGCGAGCAGTACTTC
J: TRBJ1-6; D: .; size: many; V: TRBV7-9; CDR3: CASVRTANSPLHF; DNA: TGTGCCAGCGTTCGCACGGCGAATTCACCCCTCCACTTT
J: TRBJ2-2; D: .; size: few; V: TRBV30; CDR3: CAWSSRQTNTGELFF; DNA: TGTGCCTGGAGTTCCCGACAGACGAACACCGGGGAGCTGTTTTTT
J: TRBJ1-1; D: TRBD1; size: many; V: TRBV5-1; CDR3: CASSPGTGPNTEAFF; DNA: TGCGCCAGCAGCCCGGGGACAGGCCCGAACACTGAAGCTTTCTTT
J: TRBJ1-1; D: .; size: many; V: TRBV27; CDR3: CASRTQPQIPEAFF; DNA: TGTGCCAGCAGGACACAGCCCCAGATTCCTGAAGCTTTCTTT
J: TRBJ1-1; D: .; size: many; V: TRBV20-1; CDR3: CSARPNTEAFF; DNA: TGCAGTGCTAGACCGAACACTGAAGCTTTCTTT
J: TRBJ2-2; D: TRBD2; size: few; V: TRBV4-1; CDR3: CASSQGGLAGGTGDTGELFF; DNA: TGCGCCAGCAGCCAAGGGGGACTAGCGGGAGGCACCGGGGACACCGGGGAGCTGTTTTTT
J: TRBJ1-5; D: .; size: few; V: TRBV7-9; CDR3: CASSLGGDYNQPQHF; DNA: TGTGCCAGCAGCTTGGGAGGGGACTACAATCAGCCCCAGCATTTT
J: TRBJ1-2; D: TRBD1; size: .; V: TRBV19; CDR3: CASSQPGQGLTANYGYTF; DNA: TGTGCCAGTAGTCAACCGGGACAGGGGTTAACAGCTAACTATGGCTACACCTTC
J: TRBJ2-4; D: .; size: many; V: TRBV6-1; CDR3: CASSALAKNIQYF; DNA: TGTGCCAGCAGTGCGTTGGCCAAAAACATTCAGTACTTC
J: TRBJ2-5; D: TRBD1; size: many; V: TRBV6-5; CDR3: CASSYSWPGGHTQYF; DNA: TGTGCCAGCAGTTACTCGTGGCCAGGGGGCCATACCCAGTACTTC
J: TRBJ1-2; D: .; size: .; V: TRBV10-3; CDR3: CAISFTGEGYTF; DNA: TGTGCCATCAGTTTTACGGGGGAGGGCTACACCTTC
J: TRBJ2-7; D: .; size: many; V: TRBV11-2; CDR3: CASSLADINEQYF; DNA: TGTGCCAGCAGCTTAGCGGACATAAACGAGCAGTACTTC
J: TRBJ2-2; D: TRBD2; size: .; V: TRBV5-6; CDR3: CASSRTGTSDITGELFF; DNA: TGTGCCAGCAGCCGTACCGGGACTAGCGATATTACCGGGGAGCTGTTTTTT
J: TRBJ1-6; D: .; size: many; V: TRBV6-1; CDR3: CASSDRKSRVSGSPLHF; DNA: TGTGCCAGCAGTGACCGCAAGTCCAGGGTCAGTGGATCACCCCTCCACTTT
J: TRBJ1-1; D: .; size: many; V: TRBV14; CDR3: CASSQQALNTEAFF; DNA: TGTGCCAGCAGCCAACAGGCATTGAACACTGAAGCTTTCTTT
J: TRBJ2-7; D: .; size: .; V: TRBV14; CDR3: CASSQDLNSYEQYF; DNA: TGTGCCAGCAGCCAAGATCTGAACAGCTACGAGCAGTACTTC
J: TRBJ2-5; D: TRBD2; size: .; V: TRBV20-1; CDR3: CSASGLAGGQETQYF; DNA: TGCAGTGCTTCGGGACTAGCGGGGGGACAAGAGACCCAGTACTTC
J: TRBJ1-1; D: .; size: few; V: TRBV5-1; CDR3: CASSSGGENTEAFF; DNA: TGCGCCAGCAGCTCGGGCGGGGAGAACACTGAAGCTTTCTTT
J: TRBJ2-6; D: .; size: many; V: TRBV11-2; CDR3: CASSLGSPAGANVLTF; DNA: TGTGCCAGCAGCTTGGGGTCTCCGGCTGGGGCCAACGTCCTGACTTTC
J: TRBJ2-5; D: .; size: many; V: TRBV12-3/TRBV12-4; CDR3: CASRGDSGQETQYF; DNA: TGTGCCAGCAGGGGGGATAGCGGCCAAGAGACCCAGTACTTC
J: TRBJ2-7; D: TRBD1; size: many; V: TRBV9; CDR3: CASSVEQGTLEQYF; DNA: TGTGCCAGCAGCGTAGAACAGGGGACGCTGGAGCAGTACTTC
J: TRBJ1-6; D: .; size: few; V: TRBV30; CDR3: CAWSTVVKSPLHF; DNA: TGTGCCTGGAGTACCGTGGTGAAATCACCCCTCCACTTT
J: TRBJ2-7; D: .; size: many; V: TRBV30; CDR3: CAWSPLTGEQYF; DNA: TGTGCCTGGAGTCCCCTGACGGGCGAGCAGTACTTC
J: TRBJ2-5; D: .; size: .; V: TRBV6-2/TRBV6-3; CDR3: CASSYSSGAQWTQYF; DNA: TGTGCCAGCAGTTACTCCTCTGGGGCCCAGTGGACCCAGTACTTC
J: TRBJ2-7; D: TRBD2; size: .; V: TRBV20-1; CDR3: CSASGRAVNEQYF; DNA: TGCAGTGCTAGCGGGAGGGCCGTTAATGAGCAGTACTTC
J: TRBJ2-6; D: .; size: few; V: TRBV10-3; CDR3: CAYSRGDSGANVLTF; DNA: TGTGCTTACTCAAGGGGGGACTCTGGGGCCAACGTCCTGACTTTC
J: TRBJ1-2; D: .; size: few; V: TRBV28; CDR3: CASSPIVGRPPSNYGYTF; DNA: TGTGCCAGCAGCCCCATTGTTGGACGGCCACCCTCTAACTATGGCTACACCTTC
J: TRBJ1-1; D: .; size: many; V: TRBV29-1; CDR3: CSVGGAGTTISEAFF; DNA: TGCAGCGTTGGAGGTGCGGGGACGACAATAAGTGAAGCTTTCTTT
J: TRBJ1-1; D: .; size: many; V: TRBV20-1; CDR3: CSARDRTVNTEAFF; DNA: TGCAGTGCTAGAGATAGGACAGTGAACACTGAAGCTTTCTTT
J: TRBJ2-5; D: TRBD1; size: .; V: TRBV29-1; CDR3: CSVVDRAQETQYF; DNA: TGCAGCGTTGTTGACAGGGCCCAAGAGACCCAGTACTTC
J: TRBJ2-2; D: TRBD1; size: many; V: TRBV15; CDR3: CATKAGTANTGELFF; DNA: TGTGCCACCAAAGCCGGGACAGCGAACACCGGGGAGCTGTTTTTT
J: TRBJ1-5; D: .; size: .; V: TRBV2; CDR3: CASGTGMGQPQHF; DNA: TGTGCCAGCGGTACAGGGATGGGACAGCCCCAGCATTTT
J: TRBJ2-7; D: .; size: .; V: TRBV29-1; CDR3: CSVEASGTYEQYF; DNA: TGCAGCGTTGAAGCGTCAGGGACTTACGAGCAGTACTTC
J: TRBJ1-5; D: .; size: .; V: TRBV11-2; CDR3: CASSSGTVGNQPQHF; DNA: TGTGCCAGCAGCTCCGGGACTGTGGGCAATCAGCCCCAGCATTTT
J: TRBJ1-1; D: .; size: few; V: TRBV18; CDR3: CASSHRDTEAFF; DNA: TGTGCCAGCTCACACAGGGACACTGAAGCTTTCTTT
J: TRBJ2-5; D: TRBD2; size: many; V: TRBV7-9; CDR3: CASSLRAGGETQYF; DNA: TGTGCCAGCAGCTTGAGAGCGGGAGGCGAGACCCAGTACTTC
J: TRBJ2-2; D: TRBD2; size: .; V: TRBV28; CDR3: CASSPGLAGGQPGELFF; DNA: TGTGCCAGCAGTCCCGGACTAGCGGGGGGTCAACCGGGGGAGCTGTTTTTT
J: TRBJ1-1; D: .; size: many; V: TRBV24-1; CDR3: CATSDRGITEAFF; DNA: TGTGCCACCAGTGACAGGGGTATCACTGAAGCTTTCTTT
J: TRBJ2-2; D: TRBD2; size: many; V: TRBV7-9; CDR3: CASTAAGANTGELFF; DNA: TGTGCCAGCACTGCGGCGGGGGCGAACACCGGGGAGCTGTTTTTT
J: TRBJ1-6; D: .; size: many; V: TRBV2; CDR3: CASSGGSQNSPLHF; DNA: TGTGCCAGCAGTGGGGGCAGTCAAAATTCACCCCTCCACTTT
J: TRBJ1-2; D: .; size: many; V: TRBV4-1; CDR3: CASSQERGADYGYTF; DNA: TGCGCCAGCAGCCAAGAGCGGGGGGCGGACTATGGCTACACCTTC
J: TRBJ1-6; D: TRBD1; size: .; V: TRBV27; CDR3: CASSVSGTGDSPLHF; DNA: TGTGCCAGCAGTGTCTCCGGGACAGGGGATTCACCCCTCCACTTT
J: TRBJ1-5; D: .; size: .; V: TRBV19; CDR3: CASSRSDGVNQPQHF; DNA: TGTGCCAGTAGTCGATCGGACGGTGTCAATCAGCCCCAGCATTTT
J: TRBJ1-1; D: .; size: many; V: TRBV7-9; CDR3: CASSPEANEAFF; DNA: TGTGCCAGCAGTCCAGAGGCCAATGAAGCTTTCTTT
J: TRBJ2-2; D: .; size: .; V: TRBV30; CDR3: CAWTGDRQRYTGELFF; DNA: TGTGCCTGGACCGGGGACCGGCAGAGGTACACCGGGGAGCTGTTTTTT
J: TRBJ1-3; D: .; size: many; V: TRBV5-8; CDR3: CASSMGGLGDTIYF; DNA: TGTGCCAGCAGCATGGGGGGGCTGGGAGACACCATATATTTT
J: TRBJ1-1; D: .; size: many; V: TRBV7-9; CDR3: CASSLRWPNTEAFF; DNA: TGTGCCAGCAGCTTACGGTGGCCGAACACTGAAGCTTTCTTT
J: TRBJ2-7; D: TRBD1; size: many; V: TRBV2; CDR3: CASSMDRAYEQYF; DNA: TGTGCCAGCAGCATGGACAGGGCCTACGAGCAGTACTTC
J: TRBJ1-2; D: TRBD1; size: .; V: TRBV28; CDR3: CASSDGREGGLYGYTF; DNA: TGTGCCAGCAGTGACGGACGGGAAGGGGGCCTTTATGGCTACACCTTC
J: TRBJ1-6; D: TRBD1; size: .; V: TRBV6-1; CDR3: CASRPGTAPNSPLHF; DNA: TGTGCCAGCAGGCCCGGGACAGCGCCTAATTCACCCCTCCACTTT
J: TRBJ2-5; D: .; size: many; V: TRBV28; CDR3: CASSLLGETQYF; DNA: TGTGCCAGCAGCTTACTCGGAGAGACCCAGTACTTC
J: TRBJ2-7; D: TRBD2; size: many; V: TRBV7-3; CDR3: CASSLETSGGAQYF; DNA: TGTGCCAGCAGCTTAGAGACTAGCGGGGGAGCGCAGTACTTC